A single sample gave rise to the 5 T cell receptor beta chains below, sequenced in a study of cytomegalovirus exposure and HLA in healthy donors. Primers for the PCR totalled 60 Vbeta and 13 Jbeta. TCRdb's table, derived via immunoSEQ multiplex PCR, lists solely in-frame clones and lacks some. This table has 150,000 to 200,000 clones, around 74% appearing once. What was sequenced was PBMCs. These receptors were taken from a female donor in good health and CMV-seronegative.

The chain links TRBV30 to TRBJ2-3; 7 bases match TRBD2. Germline V gene lookup returns CDR1 GTSNPN and CDR2 SVGIG (reference sequence). With 7 bases clipped from V and 6 bases from J, the junction kept 7 bases outside the gene matches. CDR3 length equals 12 residues. This chain's CDR3 is CAFFQGGDTQYF. The CDR3 region has the DNA TGTGCCTTCTTCCAGGGAGGGGATACGCAGTATTTT.

The rearrangement links TRBV18 to TRBJ2-1; TRBD1 aligns across 9 bases. Germline V gene lookup returns CDR1 KGHSH and CDR2 LQKENI. V was clipped by 3 bases and J by 8 bases; unmatched bases: 2. The CDR3 runs to 13 residues. Written as DNA, the CDR3 is TGTGCCAGCTCACCCACAGGGGGCTATGAGCAGTTCTTC. Translated: CASSPTGGYEQFF.

V is TRBV25-1 and J is TRBJ1-2; D might be TRBD1 (5 bases). The CDR3 loop spans 14 amino acids. V was cut by 5 bases and J by 8 bases, with 18 bases left in between. CDR1 and CDR2 from the germline V gene are MGHDK and SYGVNS. The chain's CDR3 is CASSIGQGMDGYTF. The CDR3 bases are TGTGCCAGCAGTATAGGCCAGGGAATGGACGGCTACACCTTC.

The chain recombines TRBV5-1 with TRBJ1-2, with TRBD1 identical over 8 bases. The CDR3 sequence is 17 residues long. Germline-derived CDR1 and CDR2 are SGHRS and YFSETQ. After removal of 1 base from V and 2 bases from J, the junction contained 10 bases not matched to a gene. The CDR3 region is CASSLSQGARLNYGYTF. CDR3 DNA sequence: TGCGCCAGCAGCTTGAGCCAGGGGGCGCGACTCAACTATGGCTACACCTTC.

V is TRBV30 and J is TRBJ1-6; D is perhaps TRBD1 (5 bases). Germline V gene data show CDR1 as GTSNPN and CDR2 as SVGIG (reference sequence). The CDR3 is made up of 14 amino acids. The V end was cut by 4 bases, the J end by 6 bases, with 13 bases between. CDR3 in amino acids: CAWTLTGLNSPLHF. DNA for the CDR3: TGTGCCTGGACCCTAACAGGTCTTAATTCACCCCTCCACTTT.